Listed below are T cell receptor beta chains from one sample, sequenced in a study of blood T cell repertoires in COVID-19. Data came from immunoSEQ multiplex PCR; TCRdb stores just in-frame clones and leaves some out. The table shows approximately 250,000 clones, with 80% to 95% occurring only once. Material for sequencing was PBMCs or T cells enriched from blood (not recorded which). Receptors were obtained from a man between 35 and 55 years old who had been exposed to COVID-19. Both conserved end residues are part of each CDR3. Fields, in order: V gene, CDR3 length, clone size, J gene, D gene, CDR3 protein, CDR3 DNA. The D gene is left open where the match is weak. The listing skips clone size in some rows; elsewhere it reads once, few, many or a size class.

V: TRBV6-2/TRBV6-3
length: 13
size: .
J: TRBJ1-2
D: .
CDR3: CASSEQGFFGYTF
DNA: TGTGCCAGCAGCGAACAGGGTTTCTTTGGCTACACCTTC

V: TRBV5-6
length: 11
size: .
J: TRBJ2-7
D: .
CDR3: CASSQAKEQYF
DNA: TGTGCCAGCAGCCAAGCTAAAGAGCAGTACTTC

V: TRBV27
length: 16
size: .
J: TRBJ2-7
D: .
CDR3: CASSLFPAGGSYEQYF
DNA: TGTGCCAGCAGTTTATTTCCGGCAGGGGGGTCCTACGAGCAGTACTTC

V: TRBV7-6
length: 15
size: .
J: TRBJ2-5
D: .
CDR3: CASSLGPGSVETQYF
DNA: TGTGCCAGCAGCTTAGGCCCAGGGTCGGTGGAGACCCAGTACTTC

V: TRBV30
length: 13
size: .
J: TRBJ1-1
D: .
CDR3: CAWSGQLNTEAFF
DNA: TGTGCCTGGAGTGGACAGCTTAACACTGAAGCTTTCTTT

V: TRBV28
length: 13
size: .
J: TRBJ2-7
D: TRBD2
CDR3: CASSPAGGYEQYF
DNA: TGTGCCAGCAGCCCAGCGGGAGGCTACGAGCAGTACTTC

V: TRBV27
length: 13
size: few
J: TRBJ1-4
D: .
CDR3: CASAGVEGEKLFF
DNA: TGTGCCAGCGCGGGGGTTGAGGGTGAAAAACTGTTTTTT

V: TRBV30
length: 12
size: .
J: TRBJ2-1
D: TRBD2
CDR3: CAWRLAGGPGFF
DNA: TGTGCCTGGAGACTAGCGGGAGGGCCAGGGTTCTTC

V: TRBV27
length: 13
size: .
J: TRBJ1-2
D: .
CDR3: CASSLGTDYGYTF
DNA: TGTGCCAGCAGTTTAGGAACAGACTATGGCTACACCTTC

V: TRBV12-5
length: 15
size: .
J: TRBJ2-7
D: TRBD1
CDR3: CASGSFDRDWYEQYF
DNA: TGTGCTAGTGGTTCGTTCGACAGGGATTGGTACGAGCAGTACTTC

V: TRBV4-1
length: 18
size: once
J: TRBJ2-5
D: TRBD2
CDR3: CASSQDPVAGGRGETQYF
DNA: TGCGCCAGCAGCCAAGATCCGGTAGCGGGAGGTAGGGGAGAGACCCAGTACTTC

V: TRBV7-2
length: 15
size: .
J: TRBJ2-1
D: .
CDR3: CASSRDSVAYNEQFF
DNA: TGTGCCAGCAGCCGGGACTCCGTGGCATACAATGAGCAGTTCTTC

V: TRBV28
length: 17
size: .
J: TRBJ1-4
D: TRBD1
CDR3: CASSSRLGTGNNEKLFF
DNA: TGTGCCAGCAGTTCTAGGTTAGGGACAGGAAATAATGAAAAACTGTTTTTT

V: TRBV10-3
length: 14
size: .
J: TRBJ1-2
D: .
CDR3: CAISVQAANYGYTF
DNA: TGTGCCATCAGTGTGCAAGCTGCTAACTATGGCTACACCTTC

V: TRBV4-1
length: 19
size: .
J: TRBJ1-5
D: .
CDR3: CASSQAGGMGSLSNQPQHF
DNA: TGCGCCAGCAGCCAAGCTGGAGGGATGGGATCCCTTAGCAATCAGCCCCAGCATTTT

V: TRBV30
length: 13
size: .
J: TRBJ1-5
D: .
CDR3: CAWSVQIQQPQHF
DNA: TGTGCCTGGAGTGTACAGATACAACAGCCCCAGCATTTT

V: TRBV5-5
length: 12
size: .
J: TRBJ1-2
D: .
CDR3: CASSFDSYGYTF
DNA: TGTGCCAGCAGCTTCGACAGCTATGGCTACACCTTC

V: TRBV9
length: 16
size: .
J: TRBJ2-7
D: TRBD1
CDR3: CASSERAGTASYEQYF
DNA: TGTGCCAGCAGCGAGAGGGCCGGGACAGCCTCCTACGAGCAGTACTTC

V: TRBV18
length: 14
size: .
J: TRBJ2-7
D: TRBD2
CDR3: CASSPPSGSYEQYF
DNA: TGTGCCAGCTCACCACCTAGCGGGAGCTACGAGCAGTACTTC

V: TRBV11-2
length: 15
size: .
J: TRBJ2-5
D: TRBD1
CDR3: CASSLGQGSGETQYF
DNA: TGTGCCAGCAGCTTAGGACAGGGCAGTGGAGAGACCCAGTACTTC

V: TRBV7-9
length: 14
size: once
J: TRBJ2-7
D: .
CDR3: CASSSQGGSYEQYF
DNA: TGTGCCAGCAGCTCACAGGGAGGGTCCTACGAGCAGTACTTC

V: TRBV5-1
length: 15
size: .
J: TRBJ1-1
D: .
CDR3: CASSLAGGSNTEAFF
DNA: TGCGCCAGCAGCTTGGCCGGGGGTAGTAACACTGAAGCTTTCTTT